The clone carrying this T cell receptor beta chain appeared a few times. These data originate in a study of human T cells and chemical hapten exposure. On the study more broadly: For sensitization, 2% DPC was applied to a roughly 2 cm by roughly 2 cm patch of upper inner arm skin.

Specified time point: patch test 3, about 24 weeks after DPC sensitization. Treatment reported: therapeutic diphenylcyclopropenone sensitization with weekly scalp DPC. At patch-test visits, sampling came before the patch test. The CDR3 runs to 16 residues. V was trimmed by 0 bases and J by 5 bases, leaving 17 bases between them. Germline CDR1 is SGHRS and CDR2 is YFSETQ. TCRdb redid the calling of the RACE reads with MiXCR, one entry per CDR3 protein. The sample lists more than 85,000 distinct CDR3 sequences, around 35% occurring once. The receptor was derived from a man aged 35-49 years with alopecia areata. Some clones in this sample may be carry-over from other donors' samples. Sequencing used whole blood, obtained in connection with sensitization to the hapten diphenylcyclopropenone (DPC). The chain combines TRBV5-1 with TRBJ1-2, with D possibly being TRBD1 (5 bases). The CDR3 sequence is CASSLADGQGSYGYTF. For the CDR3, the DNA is TGCGCCAGCAGCTTGGCCGATGGTCAGGGTTCGTATGGCTACACCTTC.